A selection of T cell receptor beta chains follows, all from one sample in a study of beta chain features in type 1 diabetes. The method was immunoSEQ multiplex PCR; TCRdb's version includes in-frame clones alone and lacks a portion of them. The data contain fewer than 250,000 clones, 13% to 15% of them singletons. The sample taken for sequencing was naive CD4+ T cells from blood. Receptors originate from a woman aged 40-49 years in good health. Each CDR3 is given with its conserved first and last residue. Fields, in order: clone size, V gene, J gene, D gene, CDR3 protein, CDR3 DNA. D genes are given only for firm matches. The listing skips clone size in some rows; elsewhere it reads once, few, many or a size class.

few	TRBV7-2	TRBJ1-4	NA	CASSLSPGASGEKLFF	TGTGCCAGCAGCTTAAGCCCAGGGGCGTCGGGTGAAAAACTGTTTTTT
NA	TRBV9	TRBJ2-7	NA	CASSVAPGYEQYF	TGTGCCAGCAGCGTTGCCCCGGGGTACGAGCAGTACTTC
NA	TRBV6-5	TRBJ2-1	TRBD1	CAIRGQGINEQFF	TGTGCCATCAGGGGACAGGGCATTAATGAGCAGTTCTTC
few	TRBV4-1	TRBJ1-2	NA	CASSQEVPTGSSAF	TGCGCCAGCAGCCAAGAAGTCCCAACGGGGTCGAGCGCCTTC
few	TRBV14	TRBJ2-3	TRBD1	CASSQALPGQGLDTQYF	TGTGCCAGCAGCCAAGCATTACCGGGACAGGGCCTAGATACGCAGTATTTT
many	TRBV29-1	TRBJ1-5	NA	CSTWDGTKSQPQHF	TGCAGCACATGGGACGGGACAAAGAGTCAGCCCCAGCATTTT
NA	TRBV27	TRBJ1-1	NA	CASSSDSRSTEAFF	TGTGCCAGCAGTTCAGACAGTCGTAGCACTGAAGCTTTCTTT
NA	TRBV9	TRBJ1-1	TRBD1	CASSVGTTGGSPNTEAFF	TGTGCCAGCAGCGTAGGGACCACAGGGGGAAGCCCGAACACTGAAGCTTTCTTT
few	TRBV6-5	TRBJ2-7	TRBD2	CASSYSIAGGPYEQYF	TGTGCCAGCAGTTACTCGATAGCGGGGGGGCCCTACGAGCAGTACTTC
few	TRBV5-1	TRBJ2-5	NA	CASSPVVQETQYF	TGCGCCAGCAGCCCGGTGGTCCAAGAGACCCAGTACTTC
few	TRBV28	TRBJ1-1	TRBD1	CASRGDRDQGSEAFF	TGTGCCAGCAGGGGAGACAGGGACCAGGGGTCTGAAGCTTTCTTT
NA	TRBV27	TRBJ2-7	TRBD1	CASSLLGQGNYEQYF	TGTGCCAGCAGTTTATTGGGACAGGGTAACTACGAGCAGTACTTC
few	TRBV6-6	TRBJ1-5	NA	CASSSQGHLYQPQHF	TGTGCCAGCAGTAGTCAGGGCCACCTTTATCAGCCCCAGCATTTT
few	TRBV2	TRBJ2-6	NA	CASSEIPGRVGANVLTF	TGTGCCAGCAGCGAGATACCAGGCAGGGTTGGGGCCAACGTCCTGACTTTC
few	TRBV13	TRBJ1-2	TRBD1	CASSSETGVYGYTF	TGTGCCAGCAGCTCCGAAACAGGGGTCTATGGCTACACCTTC
NA	TRBV10-3	TRBJ2-4	TRBD1	CATGPGQGKNIQYF	TGTGCCACAGGACCGGGACAGGGGAAAAACATTCAGTACTTC
NA	TRBV7-9	TRBJ2-7	NA	CASSPPGYEQYF	TGTGCCAGCAGCCCCCCCGGTTACGAGCAGTACTTC
NA	TRBV7-2	TRBJ2-5	NA	CASSRGGRGPQYF	TGTGCCAGCAGTAGGGGGGGCCGGGGGCCCCAGTACTTC
NA	TRBV7-9	TRBJ2-3	TRBD2	CANQRLAGGVGTDTQYF	TGTGCCAACCAGAGACTAGCGGGGGGCGTTGGCACAGATACGCAGTATTTT
NA	TRBV25-1	TRBJ2-3	NA	CASSARSDTQYF	TGTGCCAGCAGTGCCCGAAGCGATACGCAGTATTTT
few	TRBV4-1	TRBJ2-2	NA	CASSQDIGELFF	TGCGCCAGCAGCCAAGATATCGGGGAGCTGTTTTTT
NA	TRBV11-2	TRBJ2-3	NA	CASSFAGIDMQQYF	TGTGCCAGCAGCTTCGCCGGGATCGACATGCAACAGTATTTT
few	TRBV7-8	TRBJ1-5	NA	CASSLSGEVRQPQHF	TGTGCCAGCAGCCTATCCGGGGAGGTCCGTCAGCCCCAGCATTTT
few	TRBV4-1	TRBJ2-1	NA	CASSQEDSRSTRNEQFF	TGCGCCAGCAGCCAAGAGGATTCGAGGTCCACCCGCAATGAGCAGTTCTTC
NA	TRBV19	TRBJ2-5	TRBD2	CASRGLAGEETQYF	TGTGCCAGTAGGGGACTAGCGGGGGAAGAGACCCAGTACTTC
few	TRBV6-1	TRBJ1-2	NA	CASRSTGSNYGYTF	TGTGCCAGCAGATCTACAGGGTCCAACTATGGCTACACCTTC
NA	TRBV27	TRBJ2-1	NA	CASSQIDRNEQFF	TGTGCCAGCAGTCAGATTGACAGAAATGAGCAGTTCTTC
NA	TRBV5-6	TRBJ2-5	TRBD2	CASSLSPLLAGVQETQYF	TGTGCCAGCAGCTTGAGCCCATTACTAGCGGGGGTACAAGAGACCCAGTACTTC
NA	TRBV5-1	TRBJ1-6	TRBD1	CASSPGLQGASYNSPLHF	TGCGCCAGCAGCCCTGGCCTCCAGGGGGCATCCTATAATTCACCCCTCCACTTT
few	TRBV5-4	TRBJ2-5	TRBD2	CASRRRGGRETQYF	TGTGCCAGCAGACGGCGGGGGGGCCGGGAGACCCAGTACTTC
few	TRBV29-1	TRBJ2-2	NA	CSVRTDSIMNTGELFF	TGCAGCGTTCGAACGGACAGTATAATGAACACCGGGGAGCTGTTTTTT
NA	TRBV27	TRBJ1-6	TRBD1	CASSLYPRGHRNSPLHF	TGTGCCAGCAGTTTATATCCCAGGGGGCATCGGAATTCACCCCTCCACTTT
few	TRBV7-9	TRBJ1-4	TRBD1	CASSPPGQGGEKLFF	TGTGCCAGCAGTCCTCCGGGACAGGGAGGAGAAAAACTGTTTTTT
NA	TRBV5-1	TRBJ2-5	NA	CASSLTPGTQYF	TGCGCCAGCAGCTTAACGCCGGGGACCCAGTACTTC
few	TRBV6-1	TRBJ2-5	TRBD2	CASTLRGVETQYF	TGTGCCAGCACTCTGCGGGGGGTGGAGACCCAGTACTTC
few	TRBV29-1	TRBJ2-3	TRBD1	CSALGRDRGWNTQYF	TGCAGCGCCCTGGGCCGGGACAGGGGTTGGAATACGCAGTATTTT
NA	TRBV18	TRBJ2-1	NA	CASSPPQGSYNEQFF	TGTGCCAGCTCACCTCCACAGGGCTCCTACAATGAGCAGTTCTTC
NA	TRBV11-2	TRBJ1-1	NA	CASSYVREGGSAFF	TGTGCCAGCAGCTACGTACGGGAGGGCGGTTCGGCTTTCTTT
few	TRBV7-2	TRBJ1-5	NA	CASRPYEGLGDQPQHF	TGTGCCAGCAGGCCTTATGAAGGTCTCGGGGATCAGCCCCAGCATTTT
NA	TRBV19	TRBJ1-5	TRBD1	CATQLEGGRMNRPQHF	TGTGCCACTCAACTAGAAGGGGGCAGGATGAATCGGCCCCAGCATTTT
NA	TRBV4-2	TRBJ2-2	NA	CASSRSLGGTGELFF	TGTGCCAGCAGCCGCTCTTTGGGGGGCACCGGGGAGCTGTTTTTT
few	TRBV11-2	TRBJ2-7	TRBD2	CASSLEGGRISYEQYF	TGTGCCAGCAGCTTAGAGGGGGGGAGGATTTCCTACGAGCAGTACTTC
once	TRBV7-8	TRBJ2-1	TRBD2	CASSLASSGGYNEQFF	TGTGCCAGCAGCTTAGCGTCTAGCGGGGGATACAATGAGCAGTTCTTC